This note documents a single TCR beta chain sequence. What it binds is not known. The V and J ends lost 0 bases and 3 bases respectively, with 13 bases between them. The CDR3 covers 15 residues. CDR1 and CDR2 (germline): SGDLS, YYNGEE. This sample stems from a study of CD8+CD57+ T cells in acquired aplastic anemia. For the study at large: DNA recovered from sorted CD4+ and CD8+ cells had a mean of approximately 3.5 ug. CD4+ cell libraries from healthy donors averaged approximately 10 million reads. Whole-study findings and limits: Levels of CD8+ Simpson's diversity were not significantly distinct in patients versus controls. Patients shared twenty-nine CD8+ CDR3 sequences with controls.

Profiles of TCR beta VDJ and CDR3 were generated from a genomic DNA template. TCRdb re-called the reads through MiXCR, storing one row per CDR3 protein. The sample lists about 200,000 distinct CDR3 sequences, approximately 35% seen once, with 1% to 1.3% in the top ten. The sequencing sample was made of sorted CD4+, CD8+, or CD8+CD57+ T cells (not recorded which) from PBMCs. The V and J genes are TRBV9 and TRBJ2-7; D is possibly TRBD2 (6 bases). The TCR originated in a human donor in good health, serving as a control. The DNA for the CDR3 is TGTGCCAGCAGCGTAGAAGTCGGGAGCATCTACGAGCAGTACTTC. This codes for CASSVEVGSIYEQYF.